This TCR beta chain originates from a study of blood T cell repertoires in COVID-19. Study-wide context: Some COVID-19 samples were acute and others convalescent; all came from the United States, Italy and Spain. T cells, B-cell-depleted T cells, or PBMCs provided the cDNA or gDNA that served as material.

Seattle patient enrollment occurred during active infection, with longitudinal follow-up thereafter. The CDR3 consists of 16 residues. Germline CDR1 reads ENHRY; CDR2 reads SYGVKD. The V and J ends lost 10 bases and 0 bases respectively, with 21 bases between them. As originally analysed: Reference gene primer amplification yielded estimated nucleated cell counts. Here immunoSEQ multiplex PCR was the method, and the copy in TCRdb shows in-frame clones only, minus some. V and J calls and clone size come straight from that table; D and trimming were deduced from the DNA. The sample includes fewer than 250,000 clones, 75% to 90% of them seen just once.

The source of this sequence is a man in his thirties or forties with COVID-19, enrolled during active disease. The chain recombines TRBV10-3 with TRBJ1-1; tentative D call: TRBD1 (6 bases). The sequenced material came from peripheral blood. The CDR3 is CATRRDGTGMNTEAFF. The CDR3 bases are TGTGCCACCCGCAGGGACGGTACAGGGATGAACACTGAAGCTTTCTTT.